This T cell receptor (beta chain) was identified in a study of T cell changes during pregnancy in multiple sclerosis. This CDR3 is 15 amino acids long. Germline V CDR1 and CDR2: MNHEY, SVGAGI. Germline trimming cut 4 bases from V and 6 bases from J; bases unmatched to any gene: 8. Sequenced by immunoSEQ multiplex PCR; TCRdb stores in-frame clones only, minus some. The repertoire consists of 55,000 to 85,000 clones, with roughly 94% occurring once and the leading ten covering 0.58%. V usage is TRBV6-5 and J usage is TRBJ2-2; 7 nucleotides match TRBD1. This receptor was identified in a female donor with multiple sclerosis, enrolled in a pregnancy study. The sequencing here drew on peripheral blood, taken in the third trimester of pregnancy. CDR3 sequence (DNA): TGTGCCAGCAGTTCGGGCGACAGGGATGCCGGGGAGCTGTTTTTT. This sequence encodes CASSSGDRDAGELFF.